Below, 21 T cell receptor beta chains from the same sample are listed, as sequenced in a study of blood T cells in healthy people across ages. Using a J-beta primer mix together with a sample-barcoded 5' primer, a second PCR was run for about 6 to 11 cycles. TCRdb ran MiXCR on the 5' RACE reads and lists one entry per CDR3 protein. This repertoire shows about 670,000 distinct CDR3 sequences, about 51% found once; its top ten account for 13%. Input material: blood. All receptors derive from a woman of 80 years or more in good health.

This clonotype was found a few times. The chain is built from TRBV30 and TRBJ2-3; D call uncertain. The CDR3 runs 12 residues. Germline-derived CDR1 and CDR2 are GTSNPN and SVGIG (reference sequence). V dropped 2 bases and J dropped 6 bases, with 9 bases sitting between them. CDR3 loop: CAWSTGIDTQYF. As DNA, the CDR3 is TGTGCCTGGAGTACGGGCATCGATACGCAGTATTTT.

Note on this clonotype: This clone may be a read error of a much larger clone one base away. The DNA of the CDR3 is TGCGCCAGCAGTGGAGACGGTATAAACACTGAAGCTTTCTTT. It codes for CASSGDGINTEAFF. This chain connects TRBV10-2 to TRBJ1-1; D remains unclear. The CDR3 spans 14 residues. Deletions cut 4 bases from V and 2 bases from J, with 11 bases between. Germline V gene lookup returns CDR1 WSHSY and CDR2 SAAADI.

The CDR3 DNA sequence: TGTGCCAGCAGCCCAGATTCCCCCGGGACAGGAAGCACAGATACGCAGTATTTT. It is translated as CASSPDSPGTGSTDTQYF. The chain recombines TRBV7-2 with TRBJ2-3; 8 nucleotides align to TRBD1. Trimming cost V 5 bases and J 0 bases; bases outside gene matches: 13. CDR1 SGHTA and CDR2 FQGNSA come from the germline V gene. This CDR3 spans 18 amino acids.

This clonotype was counted only a few times. The V call is TRBV11-2, the J call TRBJ2-4, with D possibly matching TRBD2 (6 bases). Germline V lookup: CDR1 SGHAT, CDR2 FQNNGV. The V gene lost 6 bases and the J gene lost 5 bases, with 11 bases spanning the gap. There are 13 residues in the CDR3. This CDR3 reads CASRGTGENIQYF. The DNA for the CDR3 is TGTGCCAGCAGAGGGACTGGCGAAAACATTCAGTACTTC.

This clonotype was counted once. The rearrangement joins TRBV29-1 to TRBJ2-7; tentatively, D is TRBD2 (5 bases). The better agreement between TRBJ2-5 and the DNA end casts doubt on the J call. The CDR3 totals 13 residues. Per germline, CDR1 SQVTM and CDR2 ANQGSEA. CDR3 amino acids: CSVDSSGQETQYF. The CDR3 DNA follows: TGCAGCGTTGACTCCTCGGGGCAAGAGACCCAGTACTTC.

The chain has TRBV12-3 or TRBV12-4 and TRBJ2-5; the D gene is possibly TRBD1 (6 bases). Judging by the DNA end, TRBJ2-7 fits better; the J call may be wrong. The CDR3 contains 16 residues. In DNA, the CDR3 is TGTGCCAGCAGTATATGGTCGTGGACAGAGGAATACGAGCAGTACTTC. Its protein product is CASSIWSWTEEYEQYF.

A remark on this clonotype: A much larger clone differs by one base, so this may be a read error. V is TRBV12-3 or TRBV12-4 and J is TRBJ1-6; D not certain. The V and J ends lost 3 bases and 7 bases respectively, with 10 bases between them. CDR3 length: 14 residues. CDR3 bases: TGTGCCAGCAGTTTCTGCTTTGCAAATTCACCCCTCCACTTT. Translated: CASSFCFANSPLHF.

This clonotype was counted only a few times. The chain joins TRBV5-1 to TRBJ2-5; no definite D call. Germline CDR1 is SGHRS and CDR2 is YFSETQ. Trimming pared 0 bases from V and 3 bases from J, leaving 6 bases between. The CDR3 consists of 13 residues. In DNA form, the CDR3 reads TGCGCCAGCAGCTTGGATACAGAAGAGACCCAGTACTTC. This sequence encodes CASSLDTEETQYF.

The gene calls are TRBV7-2 and TRBJ2-4; no clear D. Germline V gene data show CDR1 as SGHTA and CDR2 as FQGNSA. This CDR3 is built from 17 residues. Between the trimmed V and J ends, which lost 0 bases and 2 bases, there was a span of 14 bases. CDR3 region: CASSLAIGWGTKNIQYF. In nucleotides, the CDR3 is TGTGCCAGCAGCTTAGCGATAGGGTGGGGAACCAAAAACATTCAGTACTTC.

This CDR3 reads CASSLRTSASYNEQFF. The CDR3 nucleotides read TGTGCCAGCAGCTTGCGGACTAGCGCATCCTACAATGAGCAGTTCTTC. This rearrangement joins TRBV5-6 to TRBJ2-1; 9 bases line up with TRBD2. Germline CDR1 is SGHDT and CDR2 is YYEEEE. The junction had 3 bases not matched to a gene; V was cut back by 1 base and J by 1 base. This CDR3 region has 16 residues.

This clonotype was seen a handful of times. One junction end disagrees with the germline gene, perhaps due to a read error. This chain joins TRBV5-4 and TRBJ2-1, with unresolved D. Germline V gene data show CDR1 as SGHNT and CDR2 as YYREEE (reference sequence). CDR3 length equals 15 residues. This chain's CDR3 is CASSPPLGSYNEQFF. DNA for the CDR3: TGTGCTAGCAGCCCGCCACTGGGCTCCTACAATGAGCAGTTCTTC.

The V and J genes are TRBV7-8 and TRBJ1-1; D might be TRBD1 (6 bases). The CDR3 is 15 residues long. Germline V gene data show CDR1 as SGHVS and CDR2 as FQNEAQ. V was pared by 3 bases and J by 1 base, with 12 bases between. This CDR3 reads CASSLPGAGNTEAFF. CDR3 DNA: TGTGCCAGCAGCTTGCCAGGGGCGGGGAACACTGAAGCTTTCTTT.

This clonotype appeared many times. The chain links TRBV28 to TRBJ2-5, with 8 bases aligning to TRBD2. CDR3 size: 15 residues. V was clipped by 7 bases and J by 2 bases; unmatched bases: 9. Germline V lookup: CDR1 MDHEN, CDR2 SYDVKM. CDR3 nucleotides: TGTGCCAGCACCTCCCGGGGGGGACTACAAGAGACCCAGTACTTC. Protein: CASTSRGGLQETQYF.

This clonotype was counted many times. The rearrangement links TRBV29-1 to TRBJ1-1, with 9 bases that match TRBD1. V shed 1 base, J shed 4 bases, and the junction held 10 bases outside the gene matches. Germline values: CDR1 SQVTM, CDR2 ANQGSEA. This CDR3 is built from 16 residues. CDR3 DNA sequence: TGCAGCGTTGAAGGGGTAACAGGGGGCCGGGGCACTGAAGCTTTCTTT. Translation gives CSVEGVTGGRGTEAFF.

The V call is TRBV6-6, the J call TRBJ2-7; 10 bases line up with TRBD2. Matching the DNA end better, TRBJ2-5 makes the J call doubtful. Germline V gene sequence: CDR1 MNHNY, CDR2 SVGAGI (reference sequence). CDR3 length: 14 residues. The CDR3 sequence is CASSLAGGKETQYF. DNA for the CDR3: TGTGCCAGCAGTTTAGCGGGGGGAAAAGAGACCCAGTACTTC.

The chain uses TRBV4-2 and TRBJ2-1, with TRBD2 matching over 8 bases. The length of the CDR3 is 15 residues. Germline V gives CDR1 LGHNA, CDR2 YNFKEQ. The V gene end was trimmed by 2 bases and the J gene end by 7 bases; junction bases not matched to a gene: 7. CDR3 sequence: CASSQPGRVDNEQFF. The CDR3 DNA is TGTGCCAGCAGCCAACCCGGGAGGGTTGATAATGAGCAGTTCTTC.

The V gene is TRBV7-2, the J gene TRBJ2-5, with D tentatively TRBD1 or TRBD2 (6 bases each). CDR1 and CDR2 from the germline V gene are SGHTA and FQGNSA. The CDR3 has 12 amino acids. Trimming shortened V by 6 bases and J by 5 bases, and 10 bases separated the two germline ends. The CDR3 reads CASSKGGETQYF. CDR3 nucleotides: TGTGCCAGCAGTAAAGGGGGGGAGACCCAGTACTTC.

The chain has TRBV29-1 and TRBJ2-1; 9 positions match TRBD2. The CDR3 has 15 residues. CDR1 SQVTM and CDR2 ANQGSEA come from the germline V gene. V lost 0 bases and J lost 3; bases outside the gene matches: 3. CDR3 DNA: TGCAGCGTTGAAGAAATACTAGCGGGCTACAATGAGCAGTTCTTC. It encodes CSVEEILAGYNEQFF.

This clonotype was detected a few times. The chain has TRBV28 and TRBJ1-6; 7 bases match TRBD1. Germline V gene data show CDR1 as MDHEN and CDR2 as SYDVKM. V trimming: 10 bases; J trimming: 4 bases; junction bases outside the gene matches: 10. CDR3 length: 15 amino acids. The CDR3 DNA follows: TGTGCCACCCTCAGACAGGGCCGATATAATTCACCCCTCCACTTT. Its protein product is CATLRQGRYNSPLHF.

Notes on this clonotype: A much more abundant neighbour one base away suggests this may be a read error. It is likely a read error, because the conserved phenylalanine at the end of the CDR3 is missing. The chain carries TRBV5-1 and TRBJ2-5; TRBD2 matches at 7 bases. V lost 4 bases, J lost 11 bases, and 17 bases stayed unmatched. Germline CDR1 reads SGHRS; CDR2 reads YFSETQ. This CDR3 is 15 amino acids long. The CDR3 bases are TGCGCCAGCAGCACCACCGGGACTACGTTATGGGAGCAGTACTTA. This encodes CASSTTGTTLWEQYL.

Ten or more counts support this clonotype. The chain couples TRBV20-1 to TRBJ2-5, with D maybe TRBD2 (7 bases). CDR3 length: 13 amino acids. The germline V and J ends were trimmed by 8 bases and 5 bases, with 18 bases remaining between them. CDR1 and CDR2 (germline): DFQATT, SNEGSKA (reference sequence). Here the CDR3 reads CSLGRGGLETQYF. The CDR3 nucleotides are TGCAGTCTTGGGAGGGGGGGATTGGAGACCCAGTACTTC.